This TCR beta chain was sequenced during a study of cytomegalovirus exposure and HLA in healthy donors. General study findings and limits: In an earlier analysis, most TCR beta V segments were productive about 87% or about 30% of the time. Analysis was performed later, and it showed HLA-associated TCR beta chains to be more clonally expanded than equally common others. In vitro experiments confirmed that a few CMV-associated chains were specific for CMV antigens.

Primers: 60 Vbeta forward and 13 Jbeta reverse. Profiled with immunoSEQ multiplex PCR; TCRdb holds only in-frame clones, not every one. This sample has about 160,000 clones, with approximately 77% found just once. Remarks on this clone: Its antigen is not known.

CDR1 is MDHEN, CDR2 SYDVKM, per germline. V dropped 6 bases and J dropped 4; count of bases not matched to a gene: 5. The CDR3 length is 14 residues. The source material was PBMCs. The V and J genes are TRBV28 and TRBJ2-2, with 7 bases fitting TRBD2. The receptor comes from a man aged 50 to 60 in good health and CMV-seropositive. The CDR3 DNA is TGTGCCAGCAGCGGGGGGACGGGCACCGGGGAGCTGTTTTTT. Translated: CASSGGTGTGELFF. The whole variable domain, remainder taken from reference TRBV28 and TRBJ2-2, is DVKVTQSSRYLVKRTGEKVFLECVQDMDHENMFWYRQDPGLGLRLIYFSYDVKMKEKGDIPEGYSVSREKKERFSLILESASTNQTSMYLCASSGGTGTGELFFGEGSRLTVL.